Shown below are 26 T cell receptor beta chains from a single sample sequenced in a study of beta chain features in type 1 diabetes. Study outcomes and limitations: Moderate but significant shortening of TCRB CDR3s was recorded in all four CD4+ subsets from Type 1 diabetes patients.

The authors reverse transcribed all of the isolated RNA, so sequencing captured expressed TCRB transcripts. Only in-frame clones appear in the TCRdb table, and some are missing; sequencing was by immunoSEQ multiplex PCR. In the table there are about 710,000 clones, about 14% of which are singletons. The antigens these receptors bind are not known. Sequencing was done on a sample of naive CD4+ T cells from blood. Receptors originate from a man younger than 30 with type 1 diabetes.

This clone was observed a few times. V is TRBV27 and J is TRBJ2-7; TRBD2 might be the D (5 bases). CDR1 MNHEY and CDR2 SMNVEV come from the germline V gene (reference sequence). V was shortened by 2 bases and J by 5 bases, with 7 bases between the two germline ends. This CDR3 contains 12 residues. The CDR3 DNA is TGTGCCAGCAGTTTAGCGGGTAACGAGCAGTACTTC. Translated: CASSLAGNEQYF.

The CDR3 DNA reads as TGTGCCAGCAGTAACACCCTTAGAGGGTCAGATCGCGAGCAGTACTTC. Encoded protein: CASSNTLRGSDREQYF. The chain combines TRBV11-2 with TRBJ2-7, with D maybe TRBD2 (5 bases). Deletions cut 6 bases from V and 6 bases from J, with 24 bases between. The CDR3 is 16 amino acids. CDR1 and CDR2 (germline): SGHAT, FQNNGV.

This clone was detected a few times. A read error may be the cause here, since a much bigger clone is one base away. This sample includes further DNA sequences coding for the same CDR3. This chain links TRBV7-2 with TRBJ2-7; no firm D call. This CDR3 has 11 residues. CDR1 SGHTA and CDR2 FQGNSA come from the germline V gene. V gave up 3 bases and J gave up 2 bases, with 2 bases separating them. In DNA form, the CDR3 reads TGTGCCAGCAGCTTTACCTACGAGCAGTACTTC. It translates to CASSFTYEQYF.

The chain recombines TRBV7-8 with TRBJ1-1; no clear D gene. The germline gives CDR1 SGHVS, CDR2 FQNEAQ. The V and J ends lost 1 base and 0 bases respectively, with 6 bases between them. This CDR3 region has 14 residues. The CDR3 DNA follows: TGTGCCAGCAGCTTAGTGGCTTTGAACACTGAAGCTTTCTTT. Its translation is CASSLVALNTEAFF.

In DNA form, the CDR3 reads TGTGCCAGCTCACCACTATTAGGGGGAAACTATGGCTACACCTTC. Protein: CASSPLLGGNYGYTF. The chain links TRBV18 to TRBJ1-2, with D perhaps matching TRBD1 (6 bases). The germline V gene has CDR1 KGHSH and CDR2 LQKENI. The CDR3 has 15 residues. The V gene lost 1 base and the J gene lost 2 bases, with 11 bases spanning the gap.

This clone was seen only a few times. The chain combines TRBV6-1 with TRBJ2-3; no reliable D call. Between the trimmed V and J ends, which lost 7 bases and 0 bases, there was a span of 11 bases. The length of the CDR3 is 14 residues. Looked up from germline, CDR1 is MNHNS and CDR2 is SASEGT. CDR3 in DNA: TGTGCCAGCACCGCCAACCCTAGCACAGATACGCAGTATTTT. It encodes CASTANPSTDTQYF.

The CDR3: CASSDIAEWGETQYF. In DNA, the CDR3 is TGTGCCAGCAGCGACATAGCGGAGTGGGGAGAGACCCAGTACTTC. This rearrangement joins TRBV14 to TRBJ2-5; tentative D call: TRBD2 (6 bases). The CDR3 runs 15 residues. The germline gives CDR1 SGHDN, CDR2 FVKESK. Trimming removed 5 bases from V and 4 bases from J, with 17 bases in between.

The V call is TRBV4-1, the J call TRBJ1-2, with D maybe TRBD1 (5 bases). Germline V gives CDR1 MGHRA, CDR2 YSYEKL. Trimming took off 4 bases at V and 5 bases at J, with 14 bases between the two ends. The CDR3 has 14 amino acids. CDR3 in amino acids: CASSPGPGTYGYTF. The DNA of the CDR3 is TGCGCCAGCAGCCCCGGGCCCGGGACTTATGGCTACACCTTC.

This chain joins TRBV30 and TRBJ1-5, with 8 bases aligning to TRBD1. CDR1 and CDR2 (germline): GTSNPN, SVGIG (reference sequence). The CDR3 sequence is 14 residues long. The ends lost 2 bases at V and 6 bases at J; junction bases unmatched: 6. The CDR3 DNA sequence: TGTGCCTGGAGTCAGGGGGCGGCGGGTCAGCCCCAGCATTTT. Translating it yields CAWSQGAAGQPQHF. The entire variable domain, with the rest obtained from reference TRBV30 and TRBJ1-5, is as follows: SQTIHQWPATLVQPVGSPLSLECTVEGTSNPNLYWYRQAAGRGLQLLFYSVGIGQISSEVPQNLSASRPQDRQFILSSKKLLLSDSGFYLCAWSQGAAGQPQHFGDGTRLSIL.

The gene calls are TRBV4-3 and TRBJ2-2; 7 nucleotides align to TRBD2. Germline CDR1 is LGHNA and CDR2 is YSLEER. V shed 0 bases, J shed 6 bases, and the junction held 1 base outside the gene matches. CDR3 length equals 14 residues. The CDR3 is CASSQDSGPGELFF. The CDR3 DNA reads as TGCGCCAGCAGCCAAGATAGCGGGCCCGGGGAGCTGTTTTTT.

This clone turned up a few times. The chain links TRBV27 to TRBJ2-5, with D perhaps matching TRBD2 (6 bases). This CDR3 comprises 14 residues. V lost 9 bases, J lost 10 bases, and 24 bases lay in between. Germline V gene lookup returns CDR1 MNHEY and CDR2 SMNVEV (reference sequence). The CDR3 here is CASRPGHRAGGQYF. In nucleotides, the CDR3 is TGTGCCAGTAGACCGGGCCATAGGGCCGGGGGCCAGTACTTC.

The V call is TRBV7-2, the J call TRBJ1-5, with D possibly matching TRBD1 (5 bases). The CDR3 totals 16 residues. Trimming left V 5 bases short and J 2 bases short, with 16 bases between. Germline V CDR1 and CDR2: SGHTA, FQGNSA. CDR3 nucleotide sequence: TGTGCCAGCAGCCTTTGGTCGGGGGGTGGCAATCAGCCCCAGCATTTT. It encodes CASSLWSGGGNQPQHF.

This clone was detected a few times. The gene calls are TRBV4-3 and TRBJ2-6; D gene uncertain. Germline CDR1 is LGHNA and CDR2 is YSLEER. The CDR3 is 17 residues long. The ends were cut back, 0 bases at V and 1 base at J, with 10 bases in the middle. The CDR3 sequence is CASSQDRRRSGANVLTF. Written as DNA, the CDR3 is TGCGCCAGCAGCCAAGATCGGCGCCGGTCTGGGGCCAACGTCCTGACTTTC.

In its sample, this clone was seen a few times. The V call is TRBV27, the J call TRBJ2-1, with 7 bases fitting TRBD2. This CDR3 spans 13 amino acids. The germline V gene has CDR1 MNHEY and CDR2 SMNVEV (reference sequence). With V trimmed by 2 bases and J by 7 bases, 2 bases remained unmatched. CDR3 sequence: CASSLRTSNEQFF. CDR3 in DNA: TGTGCCAGCAGTTTAAGGACTAGTAATGAGCAGTTCTTC.

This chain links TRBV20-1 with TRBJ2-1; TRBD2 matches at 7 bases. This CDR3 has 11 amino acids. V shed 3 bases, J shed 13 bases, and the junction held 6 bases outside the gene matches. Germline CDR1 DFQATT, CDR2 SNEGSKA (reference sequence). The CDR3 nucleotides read TGCAGTGCTAGCACCTTAGCGGGTCAGTTCTTC. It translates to CSASTLAGQFF.

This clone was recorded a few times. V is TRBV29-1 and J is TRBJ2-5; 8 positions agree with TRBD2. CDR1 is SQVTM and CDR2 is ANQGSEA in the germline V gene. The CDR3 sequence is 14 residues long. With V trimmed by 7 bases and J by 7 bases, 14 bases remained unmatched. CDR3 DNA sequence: TGCAGCGCGGTTAGCGGGAAAGTCCAGGGGACCCAGTACTTC. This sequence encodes CSAVSGKVQGTQYF.

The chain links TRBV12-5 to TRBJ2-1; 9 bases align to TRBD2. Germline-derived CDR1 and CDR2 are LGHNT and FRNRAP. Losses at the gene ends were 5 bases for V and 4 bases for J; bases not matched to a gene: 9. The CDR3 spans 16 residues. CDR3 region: CASGGFSGRGYNEQFF. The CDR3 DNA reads TGTGCTAGTGGTGGCTTTAGCGGGAGAGGGTACAATGAGCAGTTCTTC.

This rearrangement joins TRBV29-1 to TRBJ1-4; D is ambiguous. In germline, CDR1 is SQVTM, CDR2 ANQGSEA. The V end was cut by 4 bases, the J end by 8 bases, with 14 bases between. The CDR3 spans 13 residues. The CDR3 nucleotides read TGCAGCGTTGGTGTGACCATGAGGGAAAAACTGTTTTTT. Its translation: CSVGVTMREKLFF.

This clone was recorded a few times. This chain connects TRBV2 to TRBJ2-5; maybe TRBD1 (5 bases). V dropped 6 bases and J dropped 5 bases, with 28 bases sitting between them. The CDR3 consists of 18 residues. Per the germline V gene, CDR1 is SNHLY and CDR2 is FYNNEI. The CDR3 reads CASSGPTIDRLKGETQYF. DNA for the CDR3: TGTGCCAGCAGCGGACCTACTATTGACCGCCTAAAGGGGGAGACCCAGTACTTC.

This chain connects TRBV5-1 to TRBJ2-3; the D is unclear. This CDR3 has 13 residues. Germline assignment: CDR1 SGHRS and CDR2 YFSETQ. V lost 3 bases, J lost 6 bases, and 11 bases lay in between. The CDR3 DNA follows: TGCGCCAGCAGCTCTCAAACTCCCGATACGCAGTATTTT. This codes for CASSSQTPDTQYF.

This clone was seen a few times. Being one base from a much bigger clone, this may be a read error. CDR3 protein: CASSFYNEQFF. CDR3 DNA: TGTGCCAGCAGCTTTTACAATGAGCAGTTCTTC. The gene calls are TRBV5-8 and TRBJ2-1; D unclear. The germline CDR1 and CDR2 sequences are SGHTS and YDEGEE. The V end lost 2 bases, the J end lost 4 bases, and 1 base lay between the germline ends. CDR3 length: 11 residues.

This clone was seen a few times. The CDR3 loop is CASSYVTVGFYEQYF. The CDR3 coding sequence is TGTGCCAGCAGCTACGTAACGGTCGGATTTTACGAGCAGTACTTC. V is TRBV5-4 and J is TRBJ2-7; D is ambiguous. The CDR3 covers 15 residues. CDR1 is SGHNT and CDR2 is YYREEE in the germline V gene (reference sequence). The V end lost 3 bases, the J end lost 4 bases, and 17 bases lay between the germline ends.

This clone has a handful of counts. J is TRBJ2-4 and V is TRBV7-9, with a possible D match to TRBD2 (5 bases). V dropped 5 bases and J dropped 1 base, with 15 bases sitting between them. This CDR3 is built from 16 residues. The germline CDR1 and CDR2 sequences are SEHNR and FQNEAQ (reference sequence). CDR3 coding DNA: TGTGCCAGCAGCGTGCGGGTAACAGACGCCAAAAACATTCAGTACTTC. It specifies CASSVRVTDAKNIQYF.

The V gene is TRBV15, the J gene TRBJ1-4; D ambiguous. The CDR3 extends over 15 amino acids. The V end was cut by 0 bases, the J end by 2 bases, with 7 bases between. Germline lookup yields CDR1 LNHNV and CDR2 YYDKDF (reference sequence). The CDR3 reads CATSRDKGTNEKLFF. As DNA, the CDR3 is TGTGCCACCAGCAGAGATAAGGGTACTAATGAAAAACTGTTTTTT. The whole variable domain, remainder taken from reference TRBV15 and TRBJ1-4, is DAMVIQNPRYQVTQFGKPVTLSCSQTLNHNVMYWYQQKSSQAPKLLFHYYDKDFNNEADTPDNFQSRRPNTSFCFLDIRSPGLGDTAMYLCATSRDKGTNEKLFFGSGTQLSVL.

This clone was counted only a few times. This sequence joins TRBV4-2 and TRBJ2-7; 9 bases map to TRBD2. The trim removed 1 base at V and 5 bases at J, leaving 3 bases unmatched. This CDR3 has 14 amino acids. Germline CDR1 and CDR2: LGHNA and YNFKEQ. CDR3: CASSQVAGDHEQYF. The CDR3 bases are TGTGCCAGCAGCCAAGTAGCGGGAGATCACGAGCAGTACTTC.

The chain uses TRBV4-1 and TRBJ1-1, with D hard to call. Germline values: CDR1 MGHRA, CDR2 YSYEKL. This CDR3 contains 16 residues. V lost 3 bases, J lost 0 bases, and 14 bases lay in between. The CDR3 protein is CASSQDLRRMNTEAFF. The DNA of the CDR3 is TGCGCCAGCAGCCAGGATTTAAGGAGAATGAACACTGAAGCTTTCTTT.